This T cell receptor (beta chain) was identified in a study of OX40 agonist ivuxolimab in advanced cancers. Study-level background: Ivuxolimab was an agonistic, fully human IgG2 monoclonal antibody directed against OX40 (CD134), a costimulatory receptor. Intravenous ivuxolimab was administered to patients every 2 weeks at six dose levels: 0.01, 0.1, 0.3, 1.5, 3 and 10 mg/kg. Of the roughly 52 dose-escalation patients, hepatocellular carcinoma was present in 19, melanoma in approximately 15, renal cell carcinoma in 9 and head and neck cancer in 9. In the dose-escalation cohort, 65% to 90% of patients were male, and the mean age was about 55 years, with a range of roughly 23 to 85. Patients were allowed to have had prior anti-PD-1, anti-PD-L1 or anti-CTLA-4 therapy, and around 40% of the dose-escalation patients had previously received checkpoint inhibitors. Partial responses occurred in three dose-escalation patients, of whom one had hepatocellular carcinoma and two had cutaneous melanoma. The point of sequencing TCRbeta in the periphery was to test whether ivuxolimab changed TCR sequence diversity and drove clonal T-cell expansion. The paper reports the monotherapy dose-escalation portion (N of about 56 patients) of the phase I ivuxolimab trial. What the research found in general, with its limitations: The antigen specificity of the clonally expanded peripheral T cells was not determined. In the 0.1-3.0 mg/kg groups, partial responders had among the lowest normalized peripheral clonal expansion, particularly in CD8+ T cells. At doses of 0.1 to 3.0 mg/kg, clonal expansion of both CD4+ and CD8+ blood T cells was observed from baseline to week 6. On average, CD8+ T cells showed more expanded clones than CD4+ T cells after ivuxolimab. Low levels of normalized T-cell clonal expansion were also seen in some patients who did not respond.

V drops 0 bases and J drops 8 bases, leaving 7 bases in between. Taken from the germline V gene, the CDR1 and CDR2 loops are SGHAT and FQNNGV. The cysteine opens and the phenylalanine closes a CDR3 of 12 amino acids. Kept here is only the CDR3 DNA, which spans 36 bases and is read in frame from base 1. Patients with autoimmune disease history or receiving systemic immunosuppression were excluded from the trial. Peripheral blood for TCR sequencing was collected from all dose cohorts at baseline, on cycle 4 day 1, and on cycle 7 day 1. Samples came from an open-label, multicenter, first-in-human phase I dose-escalation trial of ivuxolimab. Adults with locally advanced or metastatic head and neck squamous cell, hepatocellular, melanoma or renal cell carcinoma were enrolled in the trial. Before TCR sequencing, CD4+ T cells and CD8+ T cells from peripheral blood were sorted into separate populations. This clone was observed a single time. Its antigen specificity is not known. It has no much larger one-base neighbor in the sample; base qualities were not kept.

For sequencing of the TCRbeta CDR3 region, genomic DNA was extracted from the sorted cells. TCRbeta CDR3 regions were sequenced using the immunoSEQ Assay. The source is immuneACCESS, and TCRdb retained only in-frame sequences with V and J called. Part of the clones is not carried over; for the studies checked, unresolved V genes explain less than half of this, and the remainder is unexplained. Recorded for this sample are about 64,000 clones; roughly 87% of them occurred a single time. The ten largest clones add up to around 2.8% of the sample. The receptor was isolated from an adult with an advanced solid tumor such as melanoma, head and neck, liver or kidney cancer. The input for sequencing was CD4+ or CD8+ T cells sorted from blood, taken in a trial of the OX40 agonist ivuxolimab. Rearrangement joined TRBV11-2 to TRBJ1-2; a confident D gene designation cannot be given. The DNA sequence is given as TGTGCCAGCAGCTTAGAAGGAAACGGCTACACCTTC. Translated, this is CASSLEGNGYTF.